One and the same sample provided the 3 T cell receptor beta chains below, sequenced in a study of shared clonotypes between healthy human individuals. As defined, naive CD8 cells were CD45RO-negative and positively selected for CCR7, with terminally differentiated effector memory CD45RA+ cells excluded. Libraries were prepared by immunoSEQ multiplex PCR; TCRdb keeps only in-frame clonotypes and omits some of them. Of about 550,000 clones listed, around 95% are singletons. Specimen: naive CD8+ T cells sorted from blood. The receptors stem from a woman aged 25 to 45 in good health.

This chain uses TRBV6-4 with TRBJ1-4; the match to TRBD1 covers 10 bases. Trimming removed 2 bases from V and 8 bases from J; junction bases left unmatched: 14. The CDR3 is 18 amino acids. Looked up from germline, CDR1 is MRHNA and CDR2 is SNTAGT. The CDR3 bases are TGTGCCAGCAGTGACCCACCCAACCGACAGGGGGCAAAGGAAAAACTGTTTTTT. Translating it yields CASSDPPNRQGAKEKLFF.

V usage is TRBV6-5 and J usage is TRBJ2-1, with D possibly matching TRBD2 (5 bases). The CDR3 sequence is 14 residues long. Trimming left V 5 bases short and J 2 bases short, with 10 bases between. Germline-derived CDR1 and CDR2 are MNHEY and SVGAGI. This chain's CDR3 is CASSPEEPYNEQFF. CDR3 bases: TGTGCCAGCAGTCCGGAGGAGCCCTACAATGAGCAGTTCTTC.

The V and J genes are TRBV6-5 and TRBJ2-7, with 7 bases that match TRBD1. Germline-derived CDR1 and CDR2 are MNHEY and SVGAGI. The CDR3 is 14 amino acids. V was pared by 6 bases and J by 3 bases, with 8 bases of the junction left unmatched. This CDR3 is CASSLRDRVYEQYF. CDR3 DNA: TGTGCCAGCAGCCTCCGGGACAGAGTCTACGAGCAGTACTTC.